This TCR beta chain comes out of a study of CD8+CD57+ T cells in acquired aplastic anemia. About the research overall: The average for DNA from sorted CD4+ and CD8+ cells was approximately 3.2 ug.

This CDR3 has 18 residues. The junction had 14 bases not matched to a gene; V was cut back by 0 bases and J by 7 bases. Germline lookup yields CDR1 LGHNA and CDR2 YNFKEQ. Study-level points and caveats: Patient and control CD8+ Simpson's diversity was not significantly different.

The use of genomic DNA as template underpinned the TCR beta VDJ and CDR3 profiling. TCRdb reanalysed the reads using MiXCR and keeps one entry per CDR3 protein. The table records around 150,000 distinct CDR3 sequences, roughly 43% of them present only once. Before being chosen for sequencing, patients had shown CD8+CD57+ cell expansion by flow cytometry. All participating patients were living with severe acquired aplastic anemia. When blood sampling took place, the patients had received no therapy. Comment on this clonotype: The antigen remains undetermined.

This TCR derives from a human donor with aplastic anemia. Sample: sorted CD4+, CD8+, or CD8+CD57+ T cells (not recorded which) from PBMCs. The chain is built from TRBV4-2 and TRBJ2-3, with 9 positions matching TRBD2. In DNA, the CDR3 is TGTGCCAGCAGCCAAGATGTGGCTAGCGGGACCCTGGGAAATACGCAGTATTTT. Protein product: CASSQDVASGTLGNTQYF.